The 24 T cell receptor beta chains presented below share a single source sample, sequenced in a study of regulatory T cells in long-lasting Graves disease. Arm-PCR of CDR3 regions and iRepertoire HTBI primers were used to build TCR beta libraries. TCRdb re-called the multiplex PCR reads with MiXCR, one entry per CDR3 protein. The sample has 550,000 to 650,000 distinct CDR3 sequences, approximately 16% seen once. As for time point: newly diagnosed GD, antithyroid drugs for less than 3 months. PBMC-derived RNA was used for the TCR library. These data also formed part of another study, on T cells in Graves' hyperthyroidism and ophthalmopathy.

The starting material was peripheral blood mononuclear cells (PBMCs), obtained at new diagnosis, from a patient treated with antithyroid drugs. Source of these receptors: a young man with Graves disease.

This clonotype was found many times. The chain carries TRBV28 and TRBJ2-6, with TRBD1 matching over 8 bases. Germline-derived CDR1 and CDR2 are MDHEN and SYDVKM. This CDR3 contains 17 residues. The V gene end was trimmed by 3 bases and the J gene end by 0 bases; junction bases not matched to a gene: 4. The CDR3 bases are TGTGCCAGCAGTTTTCCACAGGGGGGCTCTGGGGCCAACGTCCTGACTTTC. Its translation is CASSFPQGGSGANVLTF.

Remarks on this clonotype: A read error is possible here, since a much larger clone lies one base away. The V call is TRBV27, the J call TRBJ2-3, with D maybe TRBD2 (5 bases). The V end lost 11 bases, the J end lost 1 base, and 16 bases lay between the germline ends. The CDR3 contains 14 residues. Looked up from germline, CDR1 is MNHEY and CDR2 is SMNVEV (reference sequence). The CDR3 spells CACWLERGTDTQYF. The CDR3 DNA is TGTGCCTGCTGGCTGGAGAGGGGCACAGATACGCAGTATTTT.

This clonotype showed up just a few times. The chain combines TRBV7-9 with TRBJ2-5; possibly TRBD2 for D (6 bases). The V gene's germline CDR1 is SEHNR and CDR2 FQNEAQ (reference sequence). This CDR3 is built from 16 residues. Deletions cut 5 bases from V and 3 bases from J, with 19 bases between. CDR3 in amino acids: CASSPDPREREETQYF. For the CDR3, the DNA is TGTGCCAGCAGCCCTGATCCCCGGGAGAGGGAAGAGACCCAGTACTTC.

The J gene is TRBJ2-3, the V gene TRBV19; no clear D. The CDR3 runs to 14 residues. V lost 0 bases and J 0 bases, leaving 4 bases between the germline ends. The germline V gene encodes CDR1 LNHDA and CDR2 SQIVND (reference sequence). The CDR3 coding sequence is TGTGCCAGTAGTATAGACAGTAGCACAGATACGCAGTATTTT. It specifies CASSIDSSTDTQYF. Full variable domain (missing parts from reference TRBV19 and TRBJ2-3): DGGITQSPKYLFRKEGQNVTLSCEQNLNHDAMYWYRQDPGQGLRLIYYSQIVNDFQKGDIAEGYSVSREKKESFPLTVTSAQKNPTAFYLCASSIDSSTDTQYFGPGTRLTVL.

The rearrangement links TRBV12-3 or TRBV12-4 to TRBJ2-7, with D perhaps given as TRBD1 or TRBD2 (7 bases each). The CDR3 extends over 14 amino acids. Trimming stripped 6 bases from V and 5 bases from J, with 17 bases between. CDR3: CASRRTSGGDEQYF. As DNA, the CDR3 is TGTGCCAGCAGAAGGACCTCAGGGGGGGACGAGCAGTACTTC.

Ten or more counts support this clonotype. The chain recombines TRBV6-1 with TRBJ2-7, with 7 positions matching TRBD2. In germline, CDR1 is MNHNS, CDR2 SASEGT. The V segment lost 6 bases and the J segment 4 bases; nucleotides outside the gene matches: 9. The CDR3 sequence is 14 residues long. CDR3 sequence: CASSLVRGIYEQYF. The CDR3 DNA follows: TGTGCCAGCAGCCTCGTGCGGGGGATTTACGAGCAGTACTTC.

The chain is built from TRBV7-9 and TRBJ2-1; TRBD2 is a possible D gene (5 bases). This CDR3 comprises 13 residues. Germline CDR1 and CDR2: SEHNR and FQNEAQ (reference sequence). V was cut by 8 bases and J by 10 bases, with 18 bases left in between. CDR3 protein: CASGTEETNEQFF. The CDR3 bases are TGTGCCAGCGGAACTGAAGAGACTAACGAGCAGTTCTTC. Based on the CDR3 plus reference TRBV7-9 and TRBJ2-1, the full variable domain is DTGVSQNPRHKITKRGQNVTFRCDPISEHNRLYWYRQTLGQGPEFLTYFQNEAQLEKSRLLSDRFSAERPKGSFSTLEIQRTEQGDSAMYLCASGTEETNEQFFGPGTRLTVL.

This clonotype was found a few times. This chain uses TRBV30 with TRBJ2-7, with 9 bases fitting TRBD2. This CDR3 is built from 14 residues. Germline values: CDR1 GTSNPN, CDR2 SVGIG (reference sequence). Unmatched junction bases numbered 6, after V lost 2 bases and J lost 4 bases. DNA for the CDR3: TGTGCCTGGAGTAATGGACTAGCGTTTTACGAGCAGTACTTC. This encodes CAWSNGLAFYEQYF.

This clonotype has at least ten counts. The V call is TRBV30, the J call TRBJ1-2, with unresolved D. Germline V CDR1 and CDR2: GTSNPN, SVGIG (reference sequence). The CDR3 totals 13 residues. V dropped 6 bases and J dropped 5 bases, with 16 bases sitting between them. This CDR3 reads CACGGPQAYGYTF. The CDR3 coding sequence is TGTGCCTGTGGCGGGCCTCAGGCTTATGGCTACACCTTC.

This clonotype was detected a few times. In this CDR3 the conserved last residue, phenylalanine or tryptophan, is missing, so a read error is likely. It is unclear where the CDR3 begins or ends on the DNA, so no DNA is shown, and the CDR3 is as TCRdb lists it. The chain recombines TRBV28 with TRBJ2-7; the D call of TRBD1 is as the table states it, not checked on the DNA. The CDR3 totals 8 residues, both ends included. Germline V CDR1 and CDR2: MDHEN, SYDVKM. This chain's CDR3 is CASSRPGQ.

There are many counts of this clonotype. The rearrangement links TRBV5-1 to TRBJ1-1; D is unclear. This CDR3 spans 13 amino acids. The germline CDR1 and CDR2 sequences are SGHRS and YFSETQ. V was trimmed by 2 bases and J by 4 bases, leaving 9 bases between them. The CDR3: CASSLPRATEAFF. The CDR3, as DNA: TGCGCCAGCAGCTTACCCCGGGCCACTGAAGCTTTCTTT.

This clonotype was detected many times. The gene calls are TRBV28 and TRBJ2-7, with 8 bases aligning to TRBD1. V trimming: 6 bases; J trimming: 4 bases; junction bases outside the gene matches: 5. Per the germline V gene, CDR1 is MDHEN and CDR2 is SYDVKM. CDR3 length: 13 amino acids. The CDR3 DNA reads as TGTGCCAGCAGACGGACAGGGAATTACGAGCAGTACTTC. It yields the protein CASRRTGNYEQYF.

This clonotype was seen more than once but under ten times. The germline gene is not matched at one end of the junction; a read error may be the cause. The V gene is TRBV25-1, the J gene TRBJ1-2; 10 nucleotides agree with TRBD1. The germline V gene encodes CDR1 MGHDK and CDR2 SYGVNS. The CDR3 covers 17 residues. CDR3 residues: CVSSEYGDRGANYGYTF. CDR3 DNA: TGTGTCAGCAGTGAATATGGGGACAGGGGAGCTAACTATGGCTACACCTTC.

The CDR3 is CASSQKTTGTGNSNQPQHF. DNA of the CDR3: TGCGCCAGCAGCCAGAAAACAACCGGGACGGGAAATAGCAATCAGCCCCAGCATTTT. The chain has TRBV4-1 and TRBJ1-5, with D possibly matching TRBD1 (5 bases). Trimming removed 3 bases at V and 0 bases at J, with 21 bases between. The germline CDR1 and CDR2 sequences are MGHRA and YSYEKL. The CDR3 is 19 amino acids.

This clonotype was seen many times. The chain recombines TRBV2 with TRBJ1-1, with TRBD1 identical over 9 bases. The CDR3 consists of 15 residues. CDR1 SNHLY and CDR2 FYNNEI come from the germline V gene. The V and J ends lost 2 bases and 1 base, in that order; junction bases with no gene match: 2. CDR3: CASSELGQGNTEAFF. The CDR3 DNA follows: TGTGCCAGCAGTGAATTGGGACAGGGGAACACTGAAGCTTTCTTT.

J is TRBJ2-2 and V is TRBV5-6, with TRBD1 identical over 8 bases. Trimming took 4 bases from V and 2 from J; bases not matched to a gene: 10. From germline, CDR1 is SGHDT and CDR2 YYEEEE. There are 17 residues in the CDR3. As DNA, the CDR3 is TGTGCCAGCAGCGCCCTCTCGACAGGGGATAACACCGGGGAGCTGTTTTTT. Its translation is CASSALSTGDNTGELFF.

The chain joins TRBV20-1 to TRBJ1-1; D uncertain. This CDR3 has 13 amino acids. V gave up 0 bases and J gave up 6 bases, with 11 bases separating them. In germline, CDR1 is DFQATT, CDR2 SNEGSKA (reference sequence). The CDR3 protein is CSARDHVGPEAFF. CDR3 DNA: TGCAGTGCTAGAGATCATGTGGGCCCTGAAGCTTTCTTT.

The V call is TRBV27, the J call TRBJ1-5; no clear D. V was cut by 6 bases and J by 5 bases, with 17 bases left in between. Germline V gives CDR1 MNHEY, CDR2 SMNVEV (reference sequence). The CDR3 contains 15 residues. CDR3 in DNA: TGTGCCAGCAGATATGACACCAGGTATGATCAGCCCCAGCATTTT. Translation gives CASRYDTRYDQPQHF.

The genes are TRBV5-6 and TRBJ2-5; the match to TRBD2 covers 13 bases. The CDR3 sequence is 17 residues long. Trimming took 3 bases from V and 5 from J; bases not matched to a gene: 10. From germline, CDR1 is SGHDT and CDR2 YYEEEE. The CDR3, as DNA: TGTGCCAGCAGCTCCGTACTAGCGGGAGGGCCTGCTGAGACCCAGTACTTC. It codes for CASSSVLAGGPAETQYF.

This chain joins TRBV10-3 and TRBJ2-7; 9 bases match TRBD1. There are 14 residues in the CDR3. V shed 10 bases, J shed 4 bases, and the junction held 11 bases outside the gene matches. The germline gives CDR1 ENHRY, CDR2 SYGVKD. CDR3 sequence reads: CATLRDRDGYEQYF. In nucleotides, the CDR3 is TGTGCCACCCTCCGGGACAGGGACGGATACGAGCAGTACTTC.

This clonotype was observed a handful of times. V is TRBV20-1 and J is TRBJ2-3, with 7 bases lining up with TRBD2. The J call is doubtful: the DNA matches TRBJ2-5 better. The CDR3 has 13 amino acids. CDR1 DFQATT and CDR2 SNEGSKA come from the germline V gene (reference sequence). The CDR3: CSARVGGSETQYF. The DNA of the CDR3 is TGCAGTGCTAGAGTGGGCGGGAGCGAGACCCAGTACTTC.

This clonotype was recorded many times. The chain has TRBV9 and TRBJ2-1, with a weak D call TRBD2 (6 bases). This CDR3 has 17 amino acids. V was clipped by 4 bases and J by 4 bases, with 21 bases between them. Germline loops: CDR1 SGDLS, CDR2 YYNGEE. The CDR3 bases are TGTGCCAGCAGCCCCCCCCTCCGGAGGGTTAGTTACAATGAGCAGTTCTTC. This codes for CASSPPLRRVSYNEQFF.

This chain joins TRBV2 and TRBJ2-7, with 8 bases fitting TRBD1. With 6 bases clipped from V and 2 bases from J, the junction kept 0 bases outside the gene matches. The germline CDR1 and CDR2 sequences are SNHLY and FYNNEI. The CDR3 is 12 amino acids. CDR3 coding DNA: TGTGCCAGCAGGACAGGGGCCTACGAGCAGTACTTC. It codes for CASRTGAYEQYF.

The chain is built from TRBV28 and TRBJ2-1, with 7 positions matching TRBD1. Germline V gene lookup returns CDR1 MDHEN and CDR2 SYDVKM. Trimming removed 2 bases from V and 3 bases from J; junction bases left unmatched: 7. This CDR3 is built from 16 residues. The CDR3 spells CASSLRQGSYYNEQFF. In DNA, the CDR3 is TGTGCCAGCAGTTTACGACAGGGATCGTACTACAATGAGCAGTTCTTC.